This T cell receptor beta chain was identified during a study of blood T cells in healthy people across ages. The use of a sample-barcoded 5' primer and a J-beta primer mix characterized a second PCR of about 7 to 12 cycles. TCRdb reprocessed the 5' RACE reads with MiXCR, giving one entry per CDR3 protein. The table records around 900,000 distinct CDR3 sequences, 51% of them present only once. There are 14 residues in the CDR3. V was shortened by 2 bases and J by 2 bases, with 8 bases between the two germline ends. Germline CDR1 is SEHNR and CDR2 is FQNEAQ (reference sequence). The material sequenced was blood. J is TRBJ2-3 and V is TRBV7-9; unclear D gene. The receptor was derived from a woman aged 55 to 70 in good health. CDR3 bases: TGTGCCAGCAGCTTAATGCTTTCCACAGATACGCAGTATTTT. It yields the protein CASSLMLSTDTQYF.